This TCR beta chain originates from a study of pediatric ulcerative colitis. The rectum was sampled with one to two pinch biopsies at colonoscopy. Germline V CDR1 and CDR2: LNHNV, YYDKDF (reference sequence). CDR3 size: 13 residues. The V segment lost 0 bases and the J segment 5 bases; nucleotides outside the gene matches: 1. Here immunoSEQ multiplex PCR was the method, and the copy in TCRdb shows in-frame clones only, minus some. The sample lists about 36,000 clones; roughly 73% were seen once. Sequencing was carried out using gut tissue. The chain is built from TRBV15 and TRBJ2-7; 7 bases agree with TRBD2. The sequence was collected from a boy younger than 18 with moderate ulcerative colitis. The CDR3 region has the DNA TGTGCCACCAGCAGAGATCGGGGGGACGAGCAGTACTTC. Translated, it gives CATSRDRGDEQYF.